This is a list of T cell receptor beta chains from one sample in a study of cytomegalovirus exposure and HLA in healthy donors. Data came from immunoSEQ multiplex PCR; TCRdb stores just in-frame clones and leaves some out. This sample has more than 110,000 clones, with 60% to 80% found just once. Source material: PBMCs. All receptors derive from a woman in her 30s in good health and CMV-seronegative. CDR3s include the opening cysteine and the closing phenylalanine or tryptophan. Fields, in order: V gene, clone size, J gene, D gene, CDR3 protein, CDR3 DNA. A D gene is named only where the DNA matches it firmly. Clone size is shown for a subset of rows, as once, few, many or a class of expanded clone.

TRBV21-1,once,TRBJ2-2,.,CASSKGRGRDGELFF,TGTGCCAGCAGCAAAGGGAGAGGGAGGGACGGGGAGCTGTTTTTT
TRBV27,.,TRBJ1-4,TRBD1,CASKRQGVTNEKLFF,TGTGCCAGCAAGCGACAGGGGGTAACTAATGAAAAACTGTTTTTT
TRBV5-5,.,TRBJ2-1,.,CASSTPRGNEQFF,TGTGCCAGCAGCACTCCGAGAGGTAATGAGCAGTTCTTC
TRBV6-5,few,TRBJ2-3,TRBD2,CASSLRLAGGTDTQYF,TGTGCCAGCAGTTTACGTCTAGCGGGAGGAACAGATACGCAGTATTTT
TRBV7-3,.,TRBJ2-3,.,CASSYSGGADTQYF,TGTGCCAGCAGTTACTCGGGTGGCGCTGATACGCAGTATTTT
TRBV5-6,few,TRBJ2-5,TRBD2,CASIFFGLDSETQYF,TGTGCCAGCATCTTCTTCGGACTAGATTCGGAGACCCAGTACTTC
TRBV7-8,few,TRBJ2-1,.,CASSLAAGALNEQFF,TGTGCCAGCAGCTTAGCCGCGGGGGCCCTGAATGAGCAGTTCTTC
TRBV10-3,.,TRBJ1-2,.,CAISGPQGGYTF,TGTGCCATCAGTGGGCCCCAGGGGGGCTACACCTTC
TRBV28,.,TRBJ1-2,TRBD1,CASSFTGDGYTF,TGTGCCAGCAGTTTCACAGGGGATGGCTACACCTTC
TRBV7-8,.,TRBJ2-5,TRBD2,CASSLVAREGNQETQYF,TGTGCCAGCAGCTTAGTGGCCCGGGAGGGAAACCAAGAGACCCAGTACTTC
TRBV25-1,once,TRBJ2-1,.,CASSEFRGWEQFF,TGTGCCAGCAGTGAATTCCGGGGATGGGAGCAGTTCTTC
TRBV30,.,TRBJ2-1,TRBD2,CAWSPGLADNEQFF,TGTGCCTGGAGTCCGGGACTAGCGGACAATGAGCAGTTCTTC
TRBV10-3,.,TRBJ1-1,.,CAITSEGRVNTEAFF,TGTGCCATCACCTCTGAGGGGAGGGTCAACACTGAAGCTTTCTTT
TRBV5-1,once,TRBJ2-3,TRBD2,CASSLVASGGNTQYF,TGCGCCAGCAGCTTGGTGGCTAGCGGGGGGAATACGCAGTATTTT
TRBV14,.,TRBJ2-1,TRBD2,CASSQEGSGGAYNEQFF,TGTGCCAGCAGCCAAGAAGGTAGCGGGGGTGCCTACAATGAGCAGTTCTTC
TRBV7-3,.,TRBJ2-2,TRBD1,CASSLEGDPTGGWYTGELFF,TGTGCCAGCAGCTTAGAGGGGGACCCCACAGGGGGCTGGTACACCGGGGAGCTGTTTTTT
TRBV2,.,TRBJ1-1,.,CASSVGGAVTEAFF,TGTGCCAGCAGTGTTGGGGGCGCGGTCACTGAAGCTTTCTTT
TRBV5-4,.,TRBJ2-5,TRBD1,CASSSRQGWETQYF,TGTGCCAGCAGCTCCAGACAGGGTTGGGAGACCCAGTACTTC
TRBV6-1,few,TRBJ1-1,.,CASIQNTEAFF,TGTGCCAGCATTCAAAACACTGAAGCTTTCTTT
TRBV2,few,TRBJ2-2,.,CASSTQDGFTGELFF,TGTGCCAGCAGTACACAGGACGGATTCACCGGGGAGCTGTTTTTT
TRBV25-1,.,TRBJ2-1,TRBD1,CASSDDRGYLFF,TGTGCCAGCAGTGACGACAGGGGGTATTTGTTCTTC
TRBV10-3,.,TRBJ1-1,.,CAISDEMAANTEAFF,TGTGCCATCAGTGACGAGATGGCGGCGAACACTGAAGCTTTCTTT
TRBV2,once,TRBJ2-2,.,CASTPQLNTGELFF,TGCGCCAGTACCCCACAGCTGAACACCGGGGAGCTGTTTTTT
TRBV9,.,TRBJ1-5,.,CASSVEDSANQPQHF,TGTGCCAGCAGCGTAGAAGACAGCGCCAATCAGCCCCAGCATTTT
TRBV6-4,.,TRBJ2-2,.,CASSREENTGELFF,TGTGCCAGCAGTCGGGAAGAGAACACCGGGGAGCTGTTTTTT
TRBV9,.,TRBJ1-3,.,CASSDSNAGNTIYF,TGTGCCAGCAGCGATAGTAACGCGGGAAACACCATATATTTT
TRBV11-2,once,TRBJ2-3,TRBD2,CASSLGFLAGHTDTQYF,TGTGCCAGCAGCTTAGGGTTCCTAGCGGGGCACACAGATACGCAGTATTTT
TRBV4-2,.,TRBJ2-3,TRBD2,CASSQLAASGAGTDTQYF,TGTGCCAGCAGCCAATTGGCCGCTAGCGGGGCTGGCACAGATACGCAGTATTTT
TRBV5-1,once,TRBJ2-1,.,CASSFQGVGEQFF,TGCGCCAGCAGCTTCCAGGGTGTCGGTGAGCAGTTCTTC
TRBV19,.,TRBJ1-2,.,CASSTPRGGYTF,TGTGCCAGTAGTACCCCCCGAGGGGGCTACACCTTC
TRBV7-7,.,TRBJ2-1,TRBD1,CASSFGTGSYEQFF,TGTGCTAGCAGCTTTGGGACAGGGAGCTATGAGCAGTTCTTC
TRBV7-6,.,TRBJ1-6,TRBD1,CASSYGQGESPLHF,TGTGCCAGCAGCTACGGACAGGGGGAGTCACCCCTCCACTTT
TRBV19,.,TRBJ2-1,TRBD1,CASSLRSTGTGGLNEQFF,TGTGCCAGTAGCCTACGTTCCACCGGGACAGGGGGGCTTAATGAGCAGTTCTTC
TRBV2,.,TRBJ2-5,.,CASGGQIQETQYF,TGTGCCAGCGGCGGACAGATCCAAGAGACCCAGTACTTC
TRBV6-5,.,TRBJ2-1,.,CASSSRHSSYNEQFF,TGTGCCAGCAGTTCCCGACACAGCTCCTACAATGAGCAGTTCTTC
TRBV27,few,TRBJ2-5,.,CASSFLPQETQYF,TGTGCCAGCAGTTTCCTCCCTCAAGAGACCCAGTACTTC
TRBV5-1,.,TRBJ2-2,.,CASSLSAVNTGELFF,TGCGCCAGCAGCTTGTCGGCGGTTAACACCGGGGAGCTGTTTTTT